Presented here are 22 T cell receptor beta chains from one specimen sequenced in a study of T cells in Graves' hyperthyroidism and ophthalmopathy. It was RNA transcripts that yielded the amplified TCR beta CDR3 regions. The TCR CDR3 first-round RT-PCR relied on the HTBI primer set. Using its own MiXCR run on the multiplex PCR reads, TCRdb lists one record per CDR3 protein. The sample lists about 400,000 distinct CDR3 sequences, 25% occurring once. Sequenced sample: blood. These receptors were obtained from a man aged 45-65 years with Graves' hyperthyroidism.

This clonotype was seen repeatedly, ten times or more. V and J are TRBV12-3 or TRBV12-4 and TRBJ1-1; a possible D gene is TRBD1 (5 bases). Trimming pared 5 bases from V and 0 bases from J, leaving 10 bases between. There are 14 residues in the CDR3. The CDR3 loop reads CASSGTYLNTEAFF. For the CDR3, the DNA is TGTGCCAGCAGTGGGACCTACCTGAACACTGAAGCTTTCTTT.

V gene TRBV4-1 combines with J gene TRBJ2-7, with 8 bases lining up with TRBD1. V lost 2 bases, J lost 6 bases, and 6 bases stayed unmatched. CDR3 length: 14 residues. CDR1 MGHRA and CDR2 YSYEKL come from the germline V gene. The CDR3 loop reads CASSQWDRSGEQYF. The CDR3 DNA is TGCGCCAGCAGCCAATGGGACAGGTCTGGCGAGCAGTACTTC.

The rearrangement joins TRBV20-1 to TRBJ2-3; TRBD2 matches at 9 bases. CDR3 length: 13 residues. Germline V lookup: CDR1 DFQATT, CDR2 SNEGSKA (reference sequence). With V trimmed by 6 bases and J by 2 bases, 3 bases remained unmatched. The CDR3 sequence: CSAERGDTDTQYF. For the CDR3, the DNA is TGCAGTGCCGAGCGGGGGGACACAGATACGCAGTATTTT.

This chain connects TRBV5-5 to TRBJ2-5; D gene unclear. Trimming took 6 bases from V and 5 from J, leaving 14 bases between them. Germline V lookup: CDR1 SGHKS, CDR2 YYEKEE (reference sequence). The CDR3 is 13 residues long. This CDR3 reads CASTTSDGETQYF. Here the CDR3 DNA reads TGTGCCAGCACCACCTCGGACGGGGAGACCCAGTACTTC.

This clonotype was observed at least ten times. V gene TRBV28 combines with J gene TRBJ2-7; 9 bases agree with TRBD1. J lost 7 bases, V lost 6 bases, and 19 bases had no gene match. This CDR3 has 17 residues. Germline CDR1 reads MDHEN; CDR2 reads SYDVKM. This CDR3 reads CASSHYMRGQGNWEQYF. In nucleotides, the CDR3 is TGTGCCAGCAGCCACTATATGCGGGGACAGGGAAACTGGGAGCAGTACTTC.

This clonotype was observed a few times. The CDR3 DNA reads TGCAGTGCTAGTTCTCATCTGGCGGGGGCCCAGTACTTC. This encodes CSASSHLAGAQYF. J is TRBJ2-5 and V is TRBV20-1, with TRBD2 matching over 7 bases. The CDR3 length is 13 residues. The V segment lost 3 bases and the J segment 9 bases; nucleotides outside the gene matches: 10. Germline V CDR1 and CDR2: DFQATT, SNEGSKA (reference sequence).

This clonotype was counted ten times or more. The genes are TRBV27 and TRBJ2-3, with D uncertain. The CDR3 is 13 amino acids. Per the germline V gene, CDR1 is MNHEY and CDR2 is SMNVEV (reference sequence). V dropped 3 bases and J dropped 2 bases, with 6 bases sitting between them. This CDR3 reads CASSLGITDTQYF. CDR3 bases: TGTGCCAGCAGTTTGGGGATCACAGATACGCAGTATTTT.

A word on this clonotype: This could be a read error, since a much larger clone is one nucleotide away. The CDR3 is CASTAYRGYEQYF. CDR3 in DNA: TGTGCCAGCACAGCCTACAGGGGCTATGAGCAGTACTTC. The rearrangement links TRBV2 to TRBJ2-7; 7 bases line up with TRBD1. V lost 7 bases and J lost 7; bases outside the gene matches: 10. The germline gives CDR1 SNHLY, CDR2 FYNNEI. This CDR3 is 13 amino acids long.

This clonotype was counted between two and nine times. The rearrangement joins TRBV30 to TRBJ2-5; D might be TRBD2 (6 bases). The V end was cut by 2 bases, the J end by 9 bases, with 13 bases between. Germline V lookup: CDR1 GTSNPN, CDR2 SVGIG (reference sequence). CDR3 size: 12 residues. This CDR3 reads CAWSMGPGAQYF. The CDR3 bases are TGTGCCTGGAGTATGGGACCGGGGGCCCAGTACTTC.

CDR3 DNA: TGTGCCAGCTCACCAAATAGACAGGGGGCTCGCTCGGTAGCCAAAAACATTCAGTACTTC. It codes for CASSPNRQGARSVAKNIQYF. This chain connects TRBV18 to TRBJ2-4; TRBD1 matches 10 bases. CDR3 length equals 20 residues. Germline trimming cut 2 bases from V and 0 bases from J; bases unmatched to any gene: 13. Germline CDR1 is KGHSH and CDR2 is LQKENI.

The CDR3 sequence: CASSLQGGNTIYF. As DNA, the CDR3 is TGTGCCAGCAGTTTACAGGGTGGAAACACCATATATTTT. The chain joins TRBV28 to TRBJ1-3; D may be TRBD1 (5 bases). CDR3 size: 13 residues. Trimming removed 2 bases from V and 3 bases from J, with 5 bases in between. The V gene's germline CDR1 is MDHEN and CDR2 SYDVKM.

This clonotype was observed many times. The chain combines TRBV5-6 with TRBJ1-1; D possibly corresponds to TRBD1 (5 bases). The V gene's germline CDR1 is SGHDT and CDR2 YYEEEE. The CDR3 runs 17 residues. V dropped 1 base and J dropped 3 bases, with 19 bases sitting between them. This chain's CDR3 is CASSLKAQGVRDTEAFF. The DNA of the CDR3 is TGTGCCAGCAGCTTGAAGGCTCAGGGAGTGAGGGACACTGAAGCTTTCTTT.

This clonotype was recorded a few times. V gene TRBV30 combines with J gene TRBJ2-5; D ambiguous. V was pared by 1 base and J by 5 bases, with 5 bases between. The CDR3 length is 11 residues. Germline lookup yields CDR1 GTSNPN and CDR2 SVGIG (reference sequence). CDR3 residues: CAWSGKETQYF. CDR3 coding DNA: TGTGCCTGGAGTGGGAAGGAGACCCAGTACTTC.

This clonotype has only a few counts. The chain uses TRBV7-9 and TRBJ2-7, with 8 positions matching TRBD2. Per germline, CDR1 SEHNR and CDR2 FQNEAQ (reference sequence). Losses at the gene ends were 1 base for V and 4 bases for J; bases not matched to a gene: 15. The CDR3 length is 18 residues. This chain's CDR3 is CASSLVDGRAFWLYEQYF. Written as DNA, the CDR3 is TGTGCCAGCAGCTTAGTAGACGGGAGGGCCTTCTGGTTGTACGAGCAGTACTTC.

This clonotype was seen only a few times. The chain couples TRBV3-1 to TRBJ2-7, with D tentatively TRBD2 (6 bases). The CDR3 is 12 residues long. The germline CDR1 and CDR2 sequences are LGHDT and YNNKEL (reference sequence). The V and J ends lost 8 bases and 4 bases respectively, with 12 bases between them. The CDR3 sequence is CASGIGSYEQYF. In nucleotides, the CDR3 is TGTGCCAGCGGTATCGGGAGTTACGAGCAGTACTTC.

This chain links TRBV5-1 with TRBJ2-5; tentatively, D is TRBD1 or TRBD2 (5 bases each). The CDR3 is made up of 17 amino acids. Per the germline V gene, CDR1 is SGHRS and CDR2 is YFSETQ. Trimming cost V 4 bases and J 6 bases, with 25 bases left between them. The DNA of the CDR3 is TGCGCCAGCAGCCCCTCCGGGTCGGGGCCGACTGTGAAGACCCAGTACTTC. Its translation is CASSPSGSGPTVKTQYF.

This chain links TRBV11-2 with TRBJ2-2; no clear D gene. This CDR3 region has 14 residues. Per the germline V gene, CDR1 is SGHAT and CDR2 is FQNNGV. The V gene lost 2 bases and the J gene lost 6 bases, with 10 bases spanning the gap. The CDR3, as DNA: TGTGCCAGCAGCTTAAGTGCAGGCCCCGGGGAGCTGTTTTTT. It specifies CASSLSAGPGELFF.

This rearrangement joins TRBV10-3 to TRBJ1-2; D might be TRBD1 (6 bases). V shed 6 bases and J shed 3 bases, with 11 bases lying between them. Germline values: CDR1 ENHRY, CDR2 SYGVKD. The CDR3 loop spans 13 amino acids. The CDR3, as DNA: TGTGCCATCAGCCAAGGGGGTGACTATGGCTACACCTTC. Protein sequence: CAISQGGDYGYTF.

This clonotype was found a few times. CDR3 amino acids: CASSFEAFF. In DNA, the CDR3 is TGTGCCAGCAGTTTCGAAGCTTTCTTT. This chain joins TRBV27 and TRBJ1-1, with D hard to call. The germline V gene encodes CDR1 MNHEY and CDR2 SMNVEV (reference sequence). V was clipped by 3 bases and J by 8 bases, with 1 base between them. The CDR3 runs to 9 residues.

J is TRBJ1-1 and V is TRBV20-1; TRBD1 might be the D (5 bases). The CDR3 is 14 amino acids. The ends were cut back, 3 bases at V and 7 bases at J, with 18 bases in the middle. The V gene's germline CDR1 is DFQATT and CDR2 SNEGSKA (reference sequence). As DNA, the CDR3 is TGCAGTGCTAGCGACCGTGGAGGGACTATTGAAGCTTTCTTT. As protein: CSASDRGGTIEAFF.

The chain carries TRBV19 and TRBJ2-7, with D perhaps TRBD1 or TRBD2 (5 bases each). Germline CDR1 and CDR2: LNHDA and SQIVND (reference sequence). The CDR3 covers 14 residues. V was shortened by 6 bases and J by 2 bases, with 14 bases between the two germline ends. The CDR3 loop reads CASSPGTFPYEQYF. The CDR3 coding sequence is TGTGCCAGTAGCCCCGGGACCTTTCCCTACGAGCAGTACTTC.

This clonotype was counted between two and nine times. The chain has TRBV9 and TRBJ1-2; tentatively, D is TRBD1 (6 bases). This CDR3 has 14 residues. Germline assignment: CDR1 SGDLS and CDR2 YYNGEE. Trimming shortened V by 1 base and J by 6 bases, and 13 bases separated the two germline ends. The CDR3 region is CASSVSGAGNGYTF. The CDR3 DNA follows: TGTGCCAGCAGCGTATCGGGGGCCGGCAATGGCTACACCTTC.